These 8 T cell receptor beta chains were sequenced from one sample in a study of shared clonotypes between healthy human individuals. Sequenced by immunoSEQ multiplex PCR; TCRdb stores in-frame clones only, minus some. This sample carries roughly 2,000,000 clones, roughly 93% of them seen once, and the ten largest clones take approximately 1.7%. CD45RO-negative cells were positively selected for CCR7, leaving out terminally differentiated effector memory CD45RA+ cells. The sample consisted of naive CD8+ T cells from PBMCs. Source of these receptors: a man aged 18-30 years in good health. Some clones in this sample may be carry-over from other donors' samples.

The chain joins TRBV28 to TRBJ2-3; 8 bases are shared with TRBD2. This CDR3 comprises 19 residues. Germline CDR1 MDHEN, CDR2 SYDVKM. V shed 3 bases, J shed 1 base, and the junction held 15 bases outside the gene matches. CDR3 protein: CASSFTPGAGAFGTDTQYF. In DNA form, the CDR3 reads TGTGCCAGCAGTTTTACCCCCGGAGCGGGAGCTTTCGGCACAGATACGCAGTATTTT.

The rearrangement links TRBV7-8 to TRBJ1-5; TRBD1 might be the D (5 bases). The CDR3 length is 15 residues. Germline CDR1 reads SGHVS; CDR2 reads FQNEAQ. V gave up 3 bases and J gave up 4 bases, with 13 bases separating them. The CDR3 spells CASSFETGHNQPQHF. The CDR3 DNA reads TGTGCCAGCAGCTTTGAAACGGGGCATAATCAGCCCCAGCATTTT.

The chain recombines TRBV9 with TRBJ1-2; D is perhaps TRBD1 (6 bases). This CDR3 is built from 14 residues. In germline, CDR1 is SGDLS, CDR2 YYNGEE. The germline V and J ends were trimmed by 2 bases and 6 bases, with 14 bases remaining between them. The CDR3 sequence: CASSVPGAPNGYTF. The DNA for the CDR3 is TGTGCCAGCAGCGTCCCGGGGGCGCCAAATGGCTACACCTTC. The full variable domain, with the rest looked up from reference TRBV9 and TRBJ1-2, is DSGVTQTPKHLITATGQRVTLRCSPRSGDLSVYWYQQSLDQGLQFLIQYYNGEERAKGNILERFSAQQFPDLHSELNLSSLELGDSALYFCASSVPGAPNGYTFGSGTRLTVV.

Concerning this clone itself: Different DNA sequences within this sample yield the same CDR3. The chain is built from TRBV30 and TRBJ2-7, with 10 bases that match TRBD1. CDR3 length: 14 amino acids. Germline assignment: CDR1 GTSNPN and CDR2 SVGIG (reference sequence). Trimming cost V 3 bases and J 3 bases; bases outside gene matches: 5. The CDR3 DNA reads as TGTGCCTGGAGCGTTGGGACAGGGGTCTACGAGCAGTACTTC. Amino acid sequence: CAWSVGTGVYEQYF.

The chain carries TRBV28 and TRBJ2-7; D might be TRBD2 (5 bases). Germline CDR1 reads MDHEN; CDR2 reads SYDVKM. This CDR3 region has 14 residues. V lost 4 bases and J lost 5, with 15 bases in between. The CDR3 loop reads CASSSLPRVHEQYF. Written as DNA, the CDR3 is TGTGCCAGCAGTTCCCTACCGCGGGTTCACGAGCAGTACTTC.

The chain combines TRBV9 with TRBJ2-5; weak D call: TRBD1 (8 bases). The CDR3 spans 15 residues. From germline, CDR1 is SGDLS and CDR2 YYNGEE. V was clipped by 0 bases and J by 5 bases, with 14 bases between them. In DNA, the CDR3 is TGTGCCAGCAGCGTAGTACAGGGGGGGATCGAGACCCAGTACTTC. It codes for CASSVVQGGIETQYF.

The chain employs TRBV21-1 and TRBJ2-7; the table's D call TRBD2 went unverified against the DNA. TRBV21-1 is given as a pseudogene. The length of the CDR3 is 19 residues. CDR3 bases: TGTGCCAGCAGCACCCGGGGGGCTAGCGCCGGAAATGGGTCCTACGAGCAGTACTTC. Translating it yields CASSTRGASAGNGSYEQYF.

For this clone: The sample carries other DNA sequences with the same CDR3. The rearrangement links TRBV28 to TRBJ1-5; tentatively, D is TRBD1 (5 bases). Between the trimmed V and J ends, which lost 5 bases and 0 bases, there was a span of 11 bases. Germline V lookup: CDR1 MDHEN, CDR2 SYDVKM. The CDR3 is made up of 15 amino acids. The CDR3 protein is CASSPGTASNQPQHF. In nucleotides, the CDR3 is TGTGCCAGCAGTCCTGGGACGGCTAGCAATCAGCCCCAGCATTTT.